This TCR beta chain was identified in a study of T cell changes during pregnancy in multiple sclerosis. Sequencing used immunoSEQ multiplex PCR; TCRdb keeps in-frame clones, though not all of them. The sample consists of around 81,000 clones, roughly 89% of them appearing once. The germline V and J ends were trimmed by 5 bases and 0 bases, with 8 bases remaining between them. The CDR3 totals 14 residues. In germline, CDR1 is PRHDT, CDR2 FYEKMQ (reference sequence). Sequencing was performed on peripheral blood, taken after pregnancy. This clonotype was obtained from a female donor in good health, enrolled as a control in a pregnancy study. J is TRBJ1-3 and V is TRBV13; no clear D gene. CDR3 sequence: CASSQYFSGNTIYF. For the CDR3, the DNA is TGTGCCAGCAGCCAGTATTTCTCTGGAAACACCATATATTTT.